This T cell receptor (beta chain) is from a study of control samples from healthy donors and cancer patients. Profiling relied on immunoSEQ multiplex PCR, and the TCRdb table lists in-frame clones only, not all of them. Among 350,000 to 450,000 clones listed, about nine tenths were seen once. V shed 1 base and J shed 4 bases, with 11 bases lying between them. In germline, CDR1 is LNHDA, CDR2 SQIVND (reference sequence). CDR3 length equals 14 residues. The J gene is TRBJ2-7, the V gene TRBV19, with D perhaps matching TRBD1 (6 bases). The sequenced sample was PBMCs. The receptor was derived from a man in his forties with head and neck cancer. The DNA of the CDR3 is TGTGCCAGTAGTATAGGAGGGGGTAGGTACGAGCAGTACTTC. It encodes CASSIGGGRYEQYF.